Shown below are 10 T cell receptor beta chains from a single sample sequenced in a study of early T cells in non-severe SARS-CoV-2 infection (dated by TCRdb to the early 2020s). The receptor library was made with 5' RACE. Reads for this sample came from a NextSeq 500. TCRdb took the public reads, trimmed them with fastp at Q25, ran MiXCR for clone calling and kept in-frame beta chains. Rows are unified per CDR3 protein, each entry keeping the most common DNA and genes. The table for this sample lists tens of thousands of distinct CDR3 sequences; approximately 13% of them were counted only once. Roughly 8.3% of the sample is in the top ten clones. Sequenced: whole blood. The receptors come from an adult who was a healthcare worker with PCR-confirmed SARS-CoV-2 infection or an uninfected control (not recorded which).

The CDR3 DNA sequence: TGTGCCAGCAGTTTATGGGGGGGAAGCAATCAGCCCCAGCATTTT. This gives the protein CASSLWGGSNQPQHF. The J gene is TRBJ1-5, the V gene TRBV28; D might be TRBD1 (5 bases). Germline V lookup: CDR1 MDHEN, CDR2 SYDVKM. The CDR3 loop spans 15 amino acids. Trimming removed 0 bases from V and 1 base from J, with 7 bases in between.

This clonotype was seen only a few times. The CDR3 DNA reads TGTGCCAGTAGTGGAGGACTAGCGGGAAGGTCAGATACGCAGTATTTT. It yields the protein CASSGGLAGRSDTQYF. The chain combines TRBV19 with TRBJ2-3, with 12 bases lining up with TRBD2. The CDR3 totals 16 residues. Germline V gene sequence: CDR1 LNHDA, CDR2 SQIVND (reference sequence). V dropped 5 bases and J dropped 4; count of bases not matched to a gene: 7.

At least ten counts were recorded for this clonotype. The chain uses TRBV29-1 and TRBJ2-2; D possibly corresponds to TRBD1 (6 bases). Between the trimmed V and J ends, which lost 6 bases and 2 bases, there was a span of 13 bases. The CDR3 has 14 residues. The V gene's germline CDR1 is SQVTM and CDR2 ANQGSEA. The CDR3 region is CSVTGYGNTGELFF. In nucleotides, the CDR3 is TGCAGCGTGACAGGTTACGGAAACACCGGGGAGCTGTTTTTT.

The chain is built from TRBV24-1 and TRBJ2-1; 9 positions match TRBD1. Looked up from germline, CDR1 is KGHDR and CDR2 is SFDVKD. J lost 2 bases, V lost 1 base, and 5 bases had no gene match. The CDR3 runs 17 residues. Here the CDR3 reads CATSDFGDRETYNEQFF. The CDR3 DNA sequence: TGTGCCACCAGTGATTTTGGGGACAGGGAGACCTACAATGAGCAGTTCTTC.

This clonotype has just a few counts. The chain carries TRBV11-2 and TRBJ2-2; D possibly corresponds to TRBD1 (6 bases). Trimming pared 5 bases from V and 0 bases from J, leaving 19 bases between. CDR1 is SGHAT and CDR2 is FQNNGV in the germline V gene. The CDR3 extends over 18 amino acids. As DNA, the CDR3 is TGTGCCAGCAGCGAGCGCCCTCACCGGACAGCGAACACCGGGGAGCTGTTTTTT. It specifies CASSERPHRTANTGELFF.

This clonotype was found a few times. This chain uses TRBV19 with TRBJ2-5; TRBD2 might be the D (5 bases). The CDR3 is made up of 14 amino acids. Between the trimmed V and J ends, which lost 3 bases and 5 bases, there was a span of 13 bases. Germline V gene data show CDR1 as LNHDA and CDR2 as SQIVND (reference sequence). The CDR3 nucleotides read TGTGCCAGTAGTATCGGAAGTTCGGGGGAGACCCAGTACTTC. Translating it yields CASSIGSSGETQYF.

A few counts support this clonotype. J is TRBJ2-3 and V is TRBV7-6, with no clear D. Germline V lookup: CDR1 SGHVS, CDR2 FNYEAQ. V was clipped by 2 bases and J by 5 bases, with 11 bases between them. The CDR3 sequence is 14 residues long. The CDR3 reads CASSLRTSGDTQYF. CDR3 nucleotides: TGTGCCAGCAGCTTAAGAACATCGGGAGATACGCAGTATTTT.

Remarks on this clonotype: The junction departs from germline at one end; a sequencing error may be responsible. This sequence joins TRBV19 and TRBJ2-7; 9 bases are shared with TRBD1. CDR1 is LNHDA and CDR2 is SQIVND in the germline V gene (reference sequence). The CDR3 is made up of 12 amino acids. The DNA for the CDR3 is TGTGCCAGTAGTATCGGAGGGACAGGGTGGTCCTTC. Translated, it gives CASSIGGTGWSF.

This chain links TRBV20-1 with TRBJ2-7, with TRBD1 identical over 7 bases. CDR3 length: 13 amino acids. CDR1 and CDR2 (germline): DFQATT, SNEGSKA (reference sequence). J gave up 3 bases and V 4 bases, and 6 bases lay outside the gene matches. Here the CDR3 reads CSAKTGNYYEQYF. For the CDR3, the DNA is TGCAGTGCTAAGACAGGGAACTACTACGAGCAGTACTTC.

The V call is TRBV27, the J call TRBJ2-3, with 9 bases identical to TRBD1. Per germline, CDR1 MNHEY and CDR2 SMNVEV (reference sequence). This CDR3 region has 16 residues. The V and J ends lost 6 bases and 3 bases, in that order; junction bases with no gene match: 10. Here the CDR3 reads CASREATGGLTDTQYF. The CDR3 DNA sequence: TGTGCCAGCAGGGAAGCGACAGGGGGGTTGACAGATACGCAGTATTTT.